This TCR beta chain was sequenced during a study of blood T cell repertoires in COVID-19 (dated by TCRdb to the early 2020s). Looking at the study overall: The collaborator samples originated in the United States, Italy and Spain and spanned the acute and convalescent phases of COVID-19. The repertoires were released in a freely available public database intended as a resource for research on the immune response to SARS-CoV-2. The prospective study material was composed of cDNA or gDNA derived from T cells, B-cell-depleted T cells, or PBMCs. HLA class I and class II types, where available, came from metadata supplied by the sample provider rather than from assay-based typing. The samples were drawn from the first 160 participants of the ongoing ImmuneRACE study and from roughly 1,300 subjects provided by 6 global collaborators. Deeply sampled blood TCRbeta repertoires from subjects exposed to, actively infected with, or recovered from COVID-19 were included in the dataset. Sample metadata almost always included a de-identified subject ID, COVID-19 status, age in years and sex.

Another Seattle source contributed samples from volunteer blood donors who had recovered from COVID-19. The collaborating institutions used their own protocols to collect whole blood in K2EDTA tubes. For TCRbeta analysis, collaborators shipped samples as frozen whole blood, isolated PBMCs, or DNA extracted from either of those sample types. From cysteine to phenylalanine, the CDR3 is 15 amino acids long. The sequence is cut down to CDR3 DNA, 45 bases in frame from base 1. A remark on this clone: The target of this receptor is not known. One base away there is no much larger clone; base qualities are not given.

TCRbeta CDR3 regions were amplified from genomic DNA using the immunoSEQ Assay, a bias-controlled multiplex PCR. The authors' pipeline ran thus. The number of nucleated cells in each sample was estimated by amplification of reference gene primers within the assay. To quantify the absolute abundance of each unique TCRbeta CDR3 rearrangement, sequence reads were collapsed and filtered. For each sample, productive Simpson clonality was calculated as the square root of Simpson's diversity index over productive rearrangements. This is the immuneACCESS table as TCRdb keeps it, with only in-frame sequences that have V and J called. A part of the clones is gone; compared with another copy, unresolved V genes explain less than half, and the rest is unexplained. The V and J calls and clone size are taken from that table; D and trimming were inferred from the DNA. In this sample the table shows about 290,000 clones, 75% to 90% of which occur a single time. The top ten hold roughly 0.92% of the sample.

Results and caveats for the whole study, not just this receptor: Clinical and demographic metadata were provided uncurated, with the amount varying by source and participant.

What was sequenced was peripheral blood. The clonotype originates from a woman aged 40-49 years who had recovered from COVID-19. The chain employs TRBV21-1 and TRBJ2-7; the table gives TRBD2 as D, unverified against the DNA. TRBV21-1 is shown as a pseudogene. The nucleotide sequence reads TGTGCCAGCAGCAAAGGGGAGGGGCTTTTCCCCGAGCAGTACTTC. This sequence encodes CASSKGEGLFPEQYF.